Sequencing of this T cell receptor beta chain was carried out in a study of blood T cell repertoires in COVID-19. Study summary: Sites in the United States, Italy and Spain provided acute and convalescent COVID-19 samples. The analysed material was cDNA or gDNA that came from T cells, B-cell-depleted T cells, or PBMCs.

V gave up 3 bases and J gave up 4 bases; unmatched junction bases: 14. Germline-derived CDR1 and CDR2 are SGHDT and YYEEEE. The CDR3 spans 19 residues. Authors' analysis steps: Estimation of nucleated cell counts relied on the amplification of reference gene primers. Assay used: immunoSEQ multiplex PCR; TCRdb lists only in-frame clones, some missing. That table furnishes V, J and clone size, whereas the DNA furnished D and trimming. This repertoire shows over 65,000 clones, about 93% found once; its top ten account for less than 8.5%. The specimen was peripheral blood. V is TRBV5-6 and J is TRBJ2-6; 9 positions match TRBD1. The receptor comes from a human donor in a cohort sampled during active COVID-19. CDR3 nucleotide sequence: TGTGCCAGCAGCTCCCGGACAGGGGCCCACCCGGGAGGGGCCAACGTCCTGACTTTC. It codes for CASSSRTGAHPGGANVLTF.